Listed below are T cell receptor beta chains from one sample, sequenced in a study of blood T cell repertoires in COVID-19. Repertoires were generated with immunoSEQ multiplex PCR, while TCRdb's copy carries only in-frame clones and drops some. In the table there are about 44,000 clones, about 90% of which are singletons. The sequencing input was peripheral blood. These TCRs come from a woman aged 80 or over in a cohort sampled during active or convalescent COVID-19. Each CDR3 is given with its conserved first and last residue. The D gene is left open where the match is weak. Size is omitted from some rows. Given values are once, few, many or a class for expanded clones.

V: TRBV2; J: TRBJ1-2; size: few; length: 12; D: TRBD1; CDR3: CASSDRDYGYTF; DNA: TGTGCCAGCAGCGACAGGGACTATGGCTACACCTTC
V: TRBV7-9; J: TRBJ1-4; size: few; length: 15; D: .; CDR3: CASSLGSATNEKLFF; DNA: TGTGCCAGCAGCTTAGGATCAGCAACTAATGAAAAACTGTTTTTT
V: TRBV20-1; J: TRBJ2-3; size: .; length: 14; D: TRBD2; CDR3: CSASPAGGLDTQYF; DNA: TGCAGTGCTAGTCCAGCGGGGGGCTTAGATACGCAGTATTTT
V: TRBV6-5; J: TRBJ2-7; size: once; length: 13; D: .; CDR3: CASKRQASYEQYF; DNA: TGTGCCAGCAAGCGGCAGGCCTCCTACGAGCAGTACTTC
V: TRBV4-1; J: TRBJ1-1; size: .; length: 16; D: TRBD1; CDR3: CASSHDRGRRDTEAFF; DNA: TGCGCCAGCAGCCACGACAGGGGGCGCAGGGACACTGAAGCTTTCTTT
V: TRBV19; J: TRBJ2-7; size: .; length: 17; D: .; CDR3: CASSIASGAGESYEQYF; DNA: TGTGCCAGTAGTATAGCTTCAGGGGCAGGGGAATCCTACGAGCAGTACTTC
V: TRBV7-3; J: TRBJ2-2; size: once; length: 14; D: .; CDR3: CASSLGGADGELFF; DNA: TGTGCCAGCAGCTTAGGGGGCGCGGACGGGGAGCTGTTTTTT
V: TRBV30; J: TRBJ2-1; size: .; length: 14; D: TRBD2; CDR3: CAWRTSGGDNEQFF; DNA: TGTGCCTGGAGGACTAGCGGGGGGGACAATGAGCAGTTCTTC
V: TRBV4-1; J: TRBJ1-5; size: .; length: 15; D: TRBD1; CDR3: CASSQVGTVYQPQHF; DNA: TGCGCCAGCAGCCAAGTTGGGACAGTTTACCAGCCCCAGCATTTT
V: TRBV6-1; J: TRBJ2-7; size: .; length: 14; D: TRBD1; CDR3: CASSELSGQGVQYF; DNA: TGTGCCAGCAGTGAACTAAGCGGACAGGGTGTGCAGTACTTC
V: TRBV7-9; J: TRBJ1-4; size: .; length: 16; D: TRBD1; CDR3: CASSLAKGAGSEKLFF; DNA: TGTGCCAGCAGCTTAGCGAAGGGGGCGGGCAGTGAAAAACTGTTTTTT
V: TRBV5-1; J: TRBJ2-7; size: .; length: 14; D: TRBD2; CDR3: CASSPLAGVGEQYF; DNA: TGCGCCAGCAGCCCTCTAGCGGGAGTGGGCGAGCAGTACTTC